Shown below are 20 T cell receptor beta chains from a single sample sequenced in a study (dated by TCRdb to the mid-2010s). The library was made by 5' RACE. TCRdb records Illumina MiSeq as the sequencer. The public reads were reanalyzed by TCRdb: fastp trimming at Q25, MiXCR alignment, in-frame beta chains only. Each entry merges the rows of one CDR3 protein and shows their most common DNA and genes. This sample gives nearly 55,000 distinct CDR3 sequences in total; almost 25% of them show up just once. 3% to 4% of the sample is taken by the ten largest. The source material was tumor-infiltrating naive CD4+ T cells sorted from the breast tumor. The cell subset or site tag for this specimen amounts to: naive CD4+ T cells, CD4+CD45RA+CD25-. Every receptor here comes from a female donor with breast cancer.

The CDR3 region has the DNA TGTGCCAGCAGTTTCGGAATGGGACAGGGGAGAGAGCAGTACTTC. It yields the protein CASSFGMGQGREQYF. The genes are TRBV12-3 or TRBV12-4 and TRBJ2-7; 10 positions match TRBD1. CDR3 length: 15 amino acids. The V and J ends lost 3 bases and 7 bases, in that order; junction bases with no gene match: 9.

CDR3 DNA: TGTGCCAGCAGCTTACTAGCGGGAGTTAGTGAGCAGTTCTTC. This codes for CASSLLAGVSEQFF. This chain connects TRBV7-9 to TRBJ2-1; 10 bases map to TRBD2. Germline V gene data show CDR1 as SEHNR and CDR2 as FQNEAQ (reference sequence). This CDR3 is 14 amino acids long. V dropped 2 bases and J dropped 9; count of bases not matched to a gene: 4.

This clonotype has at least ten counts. The CDR3: CSVISTVNTEAFF. In DNA form, the CDR3 reads TGCAGCGTTATTAGTACTGTGAACACTGAAGCTTTCTTT. The rearrangement uses TRBV29-1 and TRBJ1-1; no reliable D call. Trimming removed 5 bases at V and 0 bases at J, with 10 bases between. Germline-derived CDR1 and CDR2 are SQVTM and ANQGSEA. CDR3 length: 13 amino acids.

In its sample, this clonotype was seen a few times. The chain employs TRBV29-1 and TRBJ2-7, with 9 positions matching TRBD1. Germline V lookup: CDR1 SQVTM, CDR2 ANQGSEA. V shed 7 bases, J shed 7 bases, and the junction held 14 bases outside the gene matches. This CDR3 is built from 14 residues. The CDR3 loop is CSADSGTGSWEQYF. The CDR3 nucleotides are TGCAGCGCCGATTCTGGGACAGGGAGTTGGGAGCAGTACTTC.

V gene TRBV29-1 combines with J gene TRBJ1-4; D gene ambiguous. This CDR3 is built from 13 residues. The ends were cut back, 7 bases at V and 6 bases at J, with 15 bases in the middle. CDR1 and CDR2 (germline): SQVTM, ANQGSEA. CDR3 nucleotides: TGCAGCGGAAAGACCAGGAAGGATGAAAAACTGTTTTTT. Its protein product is CSGKTRKDEKLFF.

The CDR3 region is CASSFAQGPYEQYF. CDR3 nucleotide sequence: TGTGCCAGCAGCTTTGCACAGGGACCCTACGAGCAGTACTTC. The rearrangement links TRBV5-5 to TRBJ2-7, with D possibly TRBD1 on 6 matching bases. Germline V gene data show CDR1 as SGHKS and CDR2 as YYEKEE (reference sequence). V dropped 2 bases and J dropped 2 bases, with 11 bases sitting between them. The CDR3 covers 14 residues.

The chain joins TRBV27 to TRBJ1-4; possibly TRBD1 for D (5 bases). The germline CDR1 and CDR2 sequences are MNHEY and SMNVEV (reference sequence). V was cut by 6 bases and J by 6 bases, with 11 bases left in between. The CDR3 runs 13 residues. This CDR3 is CASRKWGDEKLFF. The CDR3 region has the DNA TGTGCCAGCAGGAAATGGGGGGATGAAAAACTGTTTTTT.

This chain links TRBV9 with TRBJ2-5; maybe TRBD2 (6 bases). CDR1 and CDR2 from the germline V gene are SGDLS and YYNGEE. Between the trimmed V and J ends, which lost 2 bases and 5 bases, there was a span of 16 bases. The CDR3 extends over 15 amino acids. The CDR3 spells CASSVTGKEGETQYF. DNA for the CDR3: TGTGCCAGCAGCGTCACCGGGAAGGAGGGGGAGACCCAGTACTTC.

The CDR3 DNA sequence: TGTGCCAGCAGTCAGGGACTAGCGGGACAAGAGACCCAGTACTTC. It specifies CASSQGLAGQETQYF. The chain has TRBV2 and TRBJ2-5; 13 bases map to TRBD2. Germline CDR1 SNHLY, CDR2 FYNNEI. The CDR3 runs 15 residues. V dropped 5 bases and J dropped 2; count of bases not matched to a gene: 2.

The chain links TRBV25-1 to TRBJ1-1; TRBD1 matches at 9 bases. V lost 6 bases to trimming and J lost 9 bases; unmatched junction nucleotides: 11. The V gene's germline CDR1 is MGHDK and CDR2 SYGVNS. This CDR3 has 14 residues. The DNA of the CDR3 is TGTGCCAGCAGCGAGAGGACAGGGGTGCCCAAAGCTTTCTTT. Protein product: CASSERTGVPKAFF.

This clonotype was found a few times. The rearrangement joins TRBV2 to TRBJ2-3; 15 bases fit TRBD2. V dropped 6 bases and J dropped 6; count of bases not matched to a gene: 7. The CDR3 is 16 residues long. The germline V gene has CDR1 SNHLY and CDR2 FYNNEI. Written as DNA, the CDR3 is TGTGCCAGCAGGGATGGACTAGCGGGAGGGGTGGATACGCAGTATTTT. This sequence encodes CASRDGLAGGVDTQYF.

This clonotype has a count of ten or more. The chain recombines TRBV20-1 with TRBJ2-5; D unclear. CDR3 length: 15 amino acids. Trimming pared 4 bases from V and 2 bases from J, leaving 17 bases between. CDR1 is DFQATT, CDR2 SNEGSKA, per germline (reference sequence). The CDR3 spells CSATSLWSAQETQYF. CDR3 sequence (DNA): TGCAGTGCTACCTCTCTGTGGAGCGCACAAGAGACCCAGTACTTC.

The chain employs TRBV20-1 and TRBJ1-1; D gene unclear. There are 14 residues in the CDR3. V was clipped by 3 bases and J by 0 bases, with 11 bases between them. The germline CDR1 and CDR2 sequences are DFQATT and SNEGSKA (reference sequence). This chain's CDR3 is CSASGQSMNTEAFF. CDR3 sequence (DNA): TGCAGTGCTAGTGGCCAGTCCATGAACACTGAAGCTTTCTTT.

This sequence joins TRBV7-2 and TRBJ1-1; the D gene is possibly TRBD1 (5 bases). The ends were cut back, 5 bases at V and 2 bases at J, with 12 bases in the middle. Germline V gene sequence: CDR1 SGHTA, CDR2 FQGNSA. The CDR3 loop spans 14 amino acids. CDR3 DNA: TGTGCCAGCAGCCTACAGGCTTATAACACTGAAGCTTTCTTT. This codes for CASSLQAYNTEAFF.

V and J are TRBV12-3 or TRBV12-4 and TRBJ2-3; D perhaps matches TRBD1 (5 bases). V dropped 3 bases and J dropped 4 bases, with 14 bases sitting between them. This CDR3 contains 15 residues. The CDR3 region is CASSFYRTNSDTQYF. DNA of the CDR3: TGTGCCAGCAGTTTTTATAGGACAAACTCAGATACGCAGTATTTT.

CDR3 amino acids: CSARALAGGLDEQFF. The CDR3 DNA reads TGCAGTGCTAGAGCTTTGGCGGGAGGGCTGGATGAGCAGTTCTTC. V is TRBV20-1 and J is TRBJ2-1; 9 nucleotides match TRBD2. This CDR3 has 15 residues. After removal of 1 base from V and 8 bases from J, the junction contained 9 bases not matched to a gene. The germline V gene has CDR1 DFQATT and CDR2 SNEGSKA (reference sequence).

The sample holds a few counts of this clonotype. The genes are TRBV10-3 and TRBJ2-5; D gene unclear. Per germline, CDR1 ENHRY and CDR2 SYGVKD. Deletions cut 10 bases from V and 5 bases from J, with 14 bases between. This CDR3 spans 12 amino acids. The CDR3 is CATVGEGETQYF. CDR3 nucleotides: TGTGCCACAGTTGGCGAAGGGGAGACCCAGTACTTC.

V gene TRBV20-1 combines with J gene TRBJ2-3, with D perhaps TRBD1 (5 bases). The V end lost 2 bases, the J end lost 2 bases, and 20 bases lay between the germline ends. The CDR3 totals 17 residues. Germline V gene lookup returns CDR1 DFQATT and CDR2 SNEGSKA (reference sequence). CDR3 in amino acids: CSARLPTAKWNTDTQYF. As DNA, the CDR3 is TGCAGTGCTAGACTCCCGACAGCGAAGTGGAACACAGATACGCAGTATTTT.

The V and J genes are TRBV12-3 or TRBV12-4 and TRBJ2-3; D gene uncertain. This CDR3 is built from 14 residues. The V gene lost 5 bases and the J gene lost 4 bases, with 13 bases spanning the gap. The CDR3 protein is CASSPIQSSDTQYF. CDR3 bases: TGTGCCAGCAGTCCGATCCAAAGTTCAGATACGCAGTATTTT.

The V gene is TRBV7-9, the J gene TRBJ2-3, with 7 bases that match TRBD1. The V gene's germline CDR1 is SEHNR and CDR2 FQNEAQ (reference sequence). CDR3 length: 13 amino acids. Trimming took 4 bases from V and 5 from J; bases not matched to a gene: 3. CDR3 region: CASSSTGEDTQYF. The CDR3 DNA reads TGTGCCAGCAGCTCTACAGGGGAAGATACGCAGTATTTT. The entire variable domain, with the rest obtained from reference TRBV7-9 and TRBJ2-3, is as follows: DTGVSQNPRHKITKRGQNVTFRCDPISEHNRLYWYRQTLGQGPEFLTYFQNEAQLEKSRLLSDRFSAERPKGSFSTLEIQRTEQGDSAMYLCASSSTGEDTQYFGPGTRLTVL.